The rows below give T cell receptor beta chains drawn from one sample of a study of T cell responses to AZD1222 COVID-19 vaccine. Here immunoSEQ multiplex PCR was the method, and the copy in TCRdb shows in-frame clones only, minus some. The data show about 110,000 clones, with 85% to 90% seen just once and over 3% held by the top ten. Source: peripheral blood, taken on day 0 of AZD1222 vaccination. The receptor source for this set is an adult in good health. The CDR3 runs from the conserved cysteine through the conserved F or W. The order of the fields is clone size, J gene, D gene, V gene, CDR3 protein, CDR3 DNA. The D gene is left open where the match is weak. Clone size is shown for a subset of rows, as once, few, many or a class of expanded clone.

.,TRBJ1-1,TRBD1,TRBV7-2,CASSLESGQGTEAFF,TGTGCCAGCAGCTTAGAGTCGGGACAGGGTACTGAAGCTTTCTTT
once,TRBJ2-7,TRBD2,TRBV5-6,CASSLILGLEGEQYF,TGTGCCAGCAGCTTGATTTTGGGACTAGAAGGGGAGCAGTACTTC
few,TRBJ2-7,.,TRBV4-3,CASSQGQGGGEQYF,TGCGCCAGCAGCCAAGGACAGGGAGGTGGCGAGCAGTACTTC
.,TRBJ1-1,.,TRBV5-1,CASSPRTEMTEAFF,TGCGCCAGCAGCCCAAGGACGGAAATGACTGAAGCTTTCTTT
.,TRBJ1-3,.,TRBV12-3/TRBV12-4,CASSVEGNTIYF,TGTGCCAGCAGTGTAGAGGGAAACACCATATATTTT
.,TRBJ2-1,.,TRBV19,CASTSSGRNEQFF,TGTGCCAGTACGTCCTCAGGGCGGAATGAGCAGTTCTTC
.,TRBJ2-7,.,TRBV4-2,CASSQSRYEQYF,TGTGCCAGCAGCCAAAGCCGCTACGAGCAGTACTTC
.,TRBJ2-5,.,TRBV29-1,CSVDITRETQYF,TGCAGCGTTGACATCACCAGGGAGACCCAGTACTTC
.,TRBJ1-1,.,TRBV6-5,CASVGRTEAFF,TGTGCCAGCGTGGGGCGGACTGAAGCTTTCTTT
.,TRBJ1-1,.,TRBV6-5,CASSYQLTLMNTEAFF,TGTGCCAGCAGTTATCAATTGACCCTGATGAACACTGAAGCTTTCTTT
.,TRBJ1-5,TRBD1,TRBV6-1,CASRRGQDSNQPQHF,TGTGCCAGCAGACGAGGACAGGATAGCAATCAGCCCCAGCATTTT
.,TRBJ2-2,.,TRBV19,CASSVDSRNTGELFF,TGTGCCAGTAGTGTGGACAGTCGGAACACCGGGGAGCTGTTTTTT
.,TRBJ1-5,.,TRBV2,CASTRDVGQPQHF,TGTGCCAGCACCCGGGACGTGGGTCAGCCCCAGCATTTT
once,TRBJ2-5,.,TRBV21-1,CASSPRDRGLPQETQYF,TGTGCCAGCAGCCCCCGGGACAGGGGCCTCCCCCAAGAGACCCAGTACTTC
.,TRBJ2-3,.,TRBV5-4,CASSRKLGQGRTDTQYF,TGTGCCAGCAGTCGCAAGTTGGGGCAGGGGAGGACAGATACGCAGTATTTT
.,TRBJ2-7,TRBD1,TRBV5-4,CASSYGTGDYEQYF,TGTGCCAGCAGCTACGGGACAGGGGACTACGAGCAGTACTTC
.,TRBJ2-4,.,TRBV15,CATSNGEFGKNIQYF,TGTGCCACCAGCAACGGGGAGTTTGGCAAAAACATTCAGTACTTC
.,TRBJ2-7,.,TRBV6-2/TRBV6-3,CASSYSNAYEQYF,TGTGCCAGCAGTTACTCGAATGCTTACGAGCAGTACTTC
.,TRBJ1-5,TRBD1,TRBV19,CASRGTGGTIHSNQPQHF,TGTGCCAGTAGAGGGACAGGGGGTACAATCCATAGCAATCAGCCCCAGCATTTT
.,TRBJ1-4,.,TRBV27,CASSSGYGNEKLFF,TGTGCCAGCAGTTCGGGGTACGGTAATGAAAAACTGTTTTTT
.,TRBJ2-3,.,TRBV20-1,CSASLFRADTQYF,TGCAGTGCTAGTCTATTCCGCGCAGATACGCAGTATTTT
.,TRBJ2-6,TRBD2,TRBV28,CASSPGGGAAGANVLTF,TGTGCCAGCAGCCCCGGGGGGGGCGCCGCGGGGGCCAACGTCCTGACTTTC
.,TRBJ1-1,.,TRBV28,CASTLGRIIEAFF,TGTGCCAGCACCTTGGGACGGATTATTGAAGCTTTCTTT
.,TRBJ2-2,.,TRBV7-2,CASSYGATGELFF,TGTGCCAGCAGCTACGGGGCCACCGGGGAGCTGTTTTTT
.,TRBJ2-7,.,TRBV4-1,CASSQDLGLEQYF,TGCGCCAGCAGCCAAGATCTCGGGCTCGAGCAGTACTTC
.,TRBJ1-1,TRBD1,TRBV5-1,CASSPQGVGLEAFF,TGCGCCAGCAGCCCTCAGGGGGTGGGCCTTGAAGCTTTCTTT
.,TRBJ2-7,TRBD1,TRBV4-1,CASTLLPGQAGEQYF,TGCGCCAGCACCCTACTCCCGGGACAGGCGGGCGAGCAGTACTTC
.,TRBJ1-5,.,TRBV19,CASSQKWGVINQPQHF,TGTGCCAGTAGCCAGAAGTGGGGAGTGATCAATCAGCCCCAGCATTTT
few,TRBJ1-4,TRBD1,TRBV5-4,CASSFTGGLGKLFF,TGTGCCAGCAGCTTTACAGGGGGTCTTGGAAAACTGTTTTTT